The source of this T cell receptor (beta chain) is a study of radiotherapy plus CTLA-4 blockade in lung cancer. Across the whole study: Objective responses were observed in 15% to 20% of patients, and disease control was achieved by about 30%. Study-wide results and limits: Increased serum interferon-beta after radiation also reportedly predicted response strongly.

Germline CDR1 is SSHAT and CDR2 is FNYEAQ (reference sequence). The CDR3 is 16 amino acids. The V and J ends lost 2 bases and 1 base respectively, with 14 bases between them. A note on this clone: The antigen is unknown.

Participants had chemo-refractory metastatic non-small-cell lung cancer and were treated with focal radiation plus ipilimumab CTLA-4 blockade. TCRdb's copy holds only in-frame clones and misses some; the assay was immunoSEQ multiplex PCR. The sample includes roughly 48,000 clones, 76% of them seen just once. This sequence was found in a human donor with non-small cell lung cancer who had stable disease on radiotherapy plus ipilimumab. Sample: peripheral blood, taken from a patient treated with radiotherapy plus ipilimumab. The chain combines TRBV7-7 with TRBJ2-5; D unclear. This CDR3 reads CASSLRSVVTQETQYF. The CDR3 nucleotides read TGTGCCAGCAGCTTACGAAGCGTGGTGACCCAAGAGACCCAGTACTTC.